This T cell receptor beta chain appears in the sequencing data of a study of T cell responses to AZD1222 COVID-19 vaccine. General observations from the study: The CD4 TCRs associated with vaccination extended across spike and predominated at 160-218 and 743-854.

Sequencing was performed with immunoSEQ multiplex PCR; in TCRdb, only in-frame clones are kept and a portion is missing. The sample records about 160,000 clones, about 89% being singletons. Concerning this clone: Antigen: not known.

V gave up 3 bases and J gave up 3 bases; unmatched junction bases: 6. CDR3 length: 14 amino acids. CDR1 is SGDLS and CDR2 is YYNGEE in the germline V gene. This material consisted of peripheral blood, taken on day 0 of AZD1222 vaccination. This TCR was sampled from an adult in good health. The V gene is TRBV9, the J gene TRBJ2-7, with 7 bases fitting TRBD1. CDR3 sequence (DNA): TGTGCCAGCAGCGGTAGACAGGGCCACTACGAGCAGTACTTC. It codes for CASSGRQGHYEQYF.